The 4 T cell receptor beta chains in this list originate from one sample, sequenced in a study of blood T cells in healthy people across ages. A second about 6 to 12 cycle PCR used barcoded and J-beta primers. MiXCR, applied by TCRdb to the 5' RACE reads, yields one record per CDR3 protein. The data hold approximately 810,000 distinct CDR3 sequences, with more than 25% observed a single time. What was sequenced was blood. These TCRs come from a woman aged 80 or over in good health.

This clonotype appeared a few times. The V gene is TRBV19, the J gene TRBJ1-4; the D is unclear. V lost 3 bases and J lost 5, with 13 bases in between. The germline V gene encodes CDR1 LNHDA and CDR2 SQIVND (reference sequence). The CDR3 is 15 amino acids. In DNA form, the CDR3 reads TGTGCCAGTAGTATCCCACAGCGCCGGAATGAAAAACTGTTTTTT. Translation: CASSIPQRRNEKLFF.

This clonotype was picked up many times. A much larger clone sits a single nucleotide away, making a read error possible. The rearrangement links TRBV20-1 to TRBJ2-5; D not resolved. The CDR3 loop spans 13 amino acids. Germline values: CDR1 DFQATT, CDR2 SNEGSKA (reference sequence). The CDR3 is CSASPTHQENQYF. The CDR3 region has the DNA TGCAGTGCTAGCCCGACACATCAAGAGAACCAGTACTTC.

In its sample, this clonotype was seen many times. The chain recombines TRBV29-1 with TRBJ2-7; 8 nucleotides align to TRBD1. CDR3 size: 14 residues. Germline V gene lookup returns CDR1 SQVTM and CDR2 ANQGSEA. Losses at the gene ends were 6 bases for V and 7 bases for J; bases not matched to a gene: 14. As DNA, the CDR3 is TGCAGCGTGAGAACCGGGACAGGCTCGAGGGAGCAGTACTTC. As protein: CSVRTGTGSREQYF.

This clonotype was seen a few times. The rearrangement links TRBV11-2 to TRBJ2-7; 10 positions match TRBD2. This CDR3 has 14 amino acids. Per the germline V gene, CDR1 is SGHAT and CDR2 is FQNNGV. V was clipped by 8 bases and J by 3 bases; unmatched bases: 7. The CDR3: CASRRTSGIYEQYF. The DNA of the CDR3 is TGTGCCAGCCGGCGGACTAGCGGAATCTACGAGCAGTACTTC.